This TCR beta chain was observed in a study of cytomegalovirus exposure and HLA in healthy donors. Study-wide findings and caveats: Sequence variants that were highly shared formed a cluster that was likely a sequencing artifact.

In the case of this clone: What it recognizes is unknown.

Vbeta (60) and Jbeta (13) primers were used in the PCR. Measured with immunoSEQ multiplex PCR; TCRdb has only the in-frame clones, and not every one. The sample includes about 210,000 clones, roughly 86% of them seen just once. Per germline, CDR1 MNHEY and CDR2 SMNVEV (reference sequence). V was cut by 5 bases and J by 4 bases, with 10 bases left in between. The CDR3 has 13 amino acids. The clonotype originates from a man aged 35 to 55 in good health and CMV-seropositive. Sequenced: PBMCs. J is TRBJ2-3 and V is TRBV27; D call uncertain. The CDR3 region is CASSPSRADTQYF. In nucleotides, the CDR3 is TGTGCCAGCAGTCCCTCTAGAGCAGATACGCAGTATTTT.